This record looks at one T cell receptor beta chain sequence and its context. This CDR3 has 17 residues. The J segment lost 2 bases and the V segment lost 7 bases, leaving 8 bases of the junction unmatched. Germline lookup yields CDR1 SEHNR and CDR2 FQNEAQ (reference sequence). Original processing methods: Counts of nucleated cells, estimated from reference gene primer amplification, were obtained. Data came from immunoSEQ multiplex PCR; TCRdb stores just in-frame clones and leaves some out. V, J and clone size reflect that table, while D and trimming were determined from the DNA. The sample has roughly 160,000 clones; around 86% are singletons. The data were obtained in a study of blood T cell repertoires in COVID-19. Across the whole study: COVID-19 samples from acute and convalescent phases originated in the United States, Italy and Spain. In each case, the material was cDNA or gDNA derived from T cells, B-cell-depleted T cells, or PBMCs.

One Seattle source followed patients from active infection through their disease course. This TCR derives from a woman of 80 years or more with COVID-19, enrolled during active disease. What was sequenced was peripheral blood. This rearrangement joins TRBV7-9 to TRBJ2-1; 13 positions match TRBD2. The CDR3 DNA sequence: TGTGCCAGCATCTTCGGGACTAGCGGGATCCCCTACAATGAGCAGTTCTTC. It codes for CASIFGTSGIPYNEQFF.